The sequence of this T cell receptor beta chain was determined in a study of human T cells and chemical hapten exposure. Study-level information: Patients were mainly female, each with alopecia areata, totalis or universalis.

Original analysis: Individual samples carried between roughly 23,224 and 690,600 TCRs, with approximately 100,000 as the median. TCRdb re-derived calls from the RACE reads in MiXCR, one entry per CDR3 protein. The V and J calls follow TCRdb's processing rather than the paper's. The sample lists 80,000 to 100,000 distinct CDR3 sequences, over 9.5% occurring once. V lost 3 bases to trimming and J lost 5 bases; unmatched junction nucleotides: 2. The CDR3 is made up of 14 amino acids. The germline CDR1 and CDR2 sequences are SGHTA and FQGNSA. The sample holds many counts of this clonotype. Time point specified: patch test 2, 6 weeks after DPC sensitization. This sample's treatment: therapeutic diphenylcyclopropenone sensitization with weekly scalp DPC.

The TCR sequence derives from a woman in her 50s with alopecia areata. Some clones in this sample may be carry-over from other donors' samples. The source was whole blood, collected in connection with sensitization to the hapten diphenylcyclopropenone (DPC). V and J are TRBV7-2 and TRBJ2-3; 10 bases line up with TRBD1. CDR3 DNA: TGTGCCAGCAGCTTGGACAGGGGGATAGATACGCAGTATTTT. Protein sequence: CASSLDRGIDTQYF.